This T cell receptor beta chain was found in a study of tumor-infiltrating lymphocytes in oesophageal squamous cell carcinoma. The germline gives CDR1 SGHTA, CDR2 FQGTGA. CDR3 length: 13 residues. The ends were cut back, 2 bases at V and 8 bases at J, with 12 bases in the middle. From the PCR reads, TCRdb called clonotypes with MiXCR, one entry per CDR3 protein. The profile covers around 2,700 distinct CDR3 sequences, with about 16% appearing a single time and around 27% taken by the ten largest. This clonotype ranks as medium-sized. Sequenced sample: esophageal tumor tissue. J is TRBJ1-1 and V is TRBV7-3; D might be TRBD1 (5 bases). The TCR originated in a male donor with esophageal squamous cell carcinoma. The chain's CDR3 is CASSLGRDGEAFF. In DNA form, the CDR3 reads TGTGCCAGCAGCTTAGGCAGGGACGGGGAAGCTTTCTTT.